A single sample gave rise to the 10 T cell receptor beta chains below, sequenced in a study of cytomegalovirus exposure and HLA in healthy donors. The study ran its PCR with 60 Vbeta and 13 Jbeta primers. Sequencing was performed with immunoSEQ multiplex PCR; in TCRdb, only in-frame clones are kept and a portion is missing. The sample carries 100,000 to 130,000 clones, under 80% recorded once. The sequenced material came from PBMCs. These receptors originate from a woman aged 40 to 55 in good health and CMV-seropositive.

The rearrangement joins TRBV7-3 to TRBJ2-1, with D perhaps TRBD2 (6 bases). This CDR3 is 15 amino acids long. The germline CDR1 and CDR2 sequences are SGHTA and FQGTGA. V was trimmed by 5 bases and J by 8 bases, leaving 19 bases between them. CDR3 in amino acids: CASSTGTHPSDEQFF. The CDR3 DNA follows: TGTGCCAGCAGCACCGGGACTCACCCCTCGGATGAGCAGTTCTTC.

The CDR3 DNA reads TGTGCCAGCAGTTACGGGACAGGGGGAGGCGAGCAGTACTTC. This codes for CASSYGTGGGEQYF. This rearrangement joins TRBV6-5 to TRBJ2-5, with 11 bases aligning to TRBD1. The J call may be faulty, since TRBJ2-7 better matches the DNA end. This CDR3 is 14 amino acids long. Germline CDR1 reads MNHEY; CDR2 reads SVGAGI.

The CDR3 sequence: CASRKGGATSYGYTF. CDR3 DNA: TGTGCCAGCAGAAAAGGAGGGGCCACCAGCTATGGCTACACCTTC. The V call is TRBV25-1, the J call TRBJ1-2, with D maybe TRBD1 (5 bases). V lost 6 bases, J lost 4 bases, and 18 bases lay in between. CDR3 length: 15 amino acids. The germline V gene encodes CDR1 MGHDK and CDR2 SYGVNS.

The chain joins TRBV2 to TRBJ1-4, with TRBD1 identical over 7 bases. This CDR3 is 14 amino acids long. Trimming cost V 6 bases and J 6 bases; bases outside gene matches: 7. Germline lookup yields CDR1 SNHLY and CDR2 FYNNEI. The CDR3 protein is CASSRGSRDEKLFF. The CDR3 bases are TGTGCCAGCAGCAGGGGGTCGCGGGATGAAAAACTGTTTTTT.

Notes on this clone: Relative to the germline gene, one junction end is altered; a read error may explain this. The gene calls are TRBV6-6 and TRBJ2-7; 9 bases align to TRBD1. Germline loops: CDR1 MNHNY, CDR2 SVGAGI (reference sequence). The CDR3 is made up of 12 amino acids. CDR3 region: CASSPVDRGKNF. CDR3 DNA sequence: TGTGCCAGCAGTCCGGTGGACAGGGGCAAGAACTTC.

The V and J genes are TRBV6-5 and TRBJ2-7, with D possibly matching TRBD1 (6 bases). CDR3 length equals 15 residues. Trimming removed 2 bases at V and 3 bases at J, with 14 bases between. Germline CDR1 MNHEY, CDR2 SVGAGI. CDR3 sequence: CASSYRLAGVYEQYF. In nucleotides, the CDR3 is TGTGCCAGCAGTTACCGGTTAGCAGGGGTCTACGAGCAGTACTTC.

The chain has TRBV5-1 and TRBJ1-2; 9 bases map to TRBD1. The CDR3 loop spans 15 amino acids. After removal of 3 bases from V and 4 bases from J, the junction contained 7 bases not matched to a gene. Germline V lookup: CDR1 SGHRS, CDR2 YFSETQ. The CDR3 region has the DNA TGCGCCAGCAGCTCCCAAGCGACAGGGGGCTATGGCTACACCTTC. Residues: CASSSQATGGYGYTF.

This chain joins TRBV5-1 and TRBJ1-2; TRBD1 might be the D (5 bases). The CDR3 is 14 residues long. Germline V CDR1 and CDR2: SGHRS, YFSETQ. V lost 4 bases to trimming and J lost 5 bases, with 15 bases between them. The CDR3 DNA reads as TGCGCCAGCAGCCCTGATCGGGGGTTTTATGGCTACACCTTC. Its protein product is CASSPDRGFYGYTF.

The genes are TRBV15 and TRBJ2-7; D call uncertain. The CDR3 length is 13 residues. V lost 0 bases and J lost 6, with 9 bases in between. Germline V gene lookup returns CDR1 LNHNV and CDR2 YYDKDF (reference sequence). The CDR3, as DNA: TGTGCCACCAGCAGAGACGTACAGACCGAGCAGTACTTC. It is translated as CATSRDVQTEQYF.

The chain recombines TRBV5-4 with TRBJ2-5; TRBD1 agrees at 7 bases. J was trimmed by 5 bases and V by 4 bases; bases with no gene match: 8. CDR1 SGHNT and CDR2 YYREEE come from the germline V gene (reference sequence). This CDR3 has 14 amino acids. DNA of the CDR3: TGTGCCAGCAGCACCCGACAGGGCGGTGAGACCCAGTACTTC. Translation: CASSTRQGGETQYF. Together with reference TRBV5-4 and TRBJ2-5, the CDR3 gives the full variable domain: ETGVTQSPTHLIKTRGQQVTLRCSSQSGHNTVSWYQQALGQGPQFIFQYYREEENGRGNFPPRFSGLQFPNYSSELNVNALELDDSALYLCASSTRQGGETQYFGPGTRLLVL.